Given below is one T cell receptor beta chain in context. Its antigen target is currently unknown. Qualities for individual bases were not recorded, and no much larger clone is one base off. This specimen comes from a study of blood T cell repertoires in COVID-19 (dated by TCRdb to 2020 to 2022). In terms of the full investigation: The collaborator samples originated in the United States, Italy and Spain and spanned the acute and convalescent phases of COVID-19. Sample metadata almost always included a de-identified subject ID, COVID-19 status, age in years and sex. Subjects who had been exposed to COVID-19, were actively infected with it, or had recovered from it provided the deeply sampled blood TCRbeta repertoires that made up the dataset. HLA class I and class II types, where available, came from metadata supplied by the sample provider rather than from assay-based typing. The samples were drawn from two sources: the first 160 participants of the ongoing ImmuneRACE study, and 1,000 to 1,500 subjects contributed by 6 global collaborators. The repertoires were made available in a free public database intended to serve as a resource for research on the immune response to SARS-CoV-2. The material from the prospective study consisted of cDNA or gDNA derived from T cells, B-cell-depleted T cells, or PBMCs.

The immunoSEQ Assay, a bias-controlled multiplex PCR, was used to amplify TCRbeta CDR3 regions from genomic DNA. Per the authors' processing: Nucleated cell counts per sample were estimated from amplification of reference gene primers within the assay. Sequence reads were collapsed and filtered to measure the absolute abundance of every unique TCRbeta CDR3 rearrangement. Productive Simpson clonality was computed per sample as the square root of Simpson's diversity index over productive rearrangements. Here the immuneACCESS table is served through TCRdb, limited to in-frame sequences with V and J called. Missing clones are a known gap in these copies; in checked studies unresolved V genes cover under half, and the rest lacks a known reason. V and J calls and clone size are those listed in that table; D and trimming were worked out from the DNA. The sample has about 55,000 clones on record, 80% to 90% of them singletons. The top ten clonotypes cover approximately 3.7% of the sample.

There are 12 amino acids in the CDR3, from cysteine to phenylalanine inclusive. The DNA shown is the 36-base CDR3, in frame from base 1. Via the germline V gene (reference sequence), CDR1 is SEHNR and CDR2 FQNEAQ. V loses 8 bases, J loses 2 bases, and the germline ends lie 7 bases apart. At one collaborating source in Seattle, patients were enrolled during active infection and were followed longitudinally through the course of disease. Collaborating institutions collected whole blood in K2EDTA tubes following their own protocols. Collaborator samples were shipped for TCRbeta analysis as frozen whole blood, isolated PBMCs, or DNA extracted from either sample type. Results the study describes overall, beyond this receptor: How much clinical and demographic metadata was included differed by source and by participant, and the metadata was provided uncurated.

This receptor was identified in a man aged 35-49 years with COVID-19, enrolled during active disease. The sample comprised peripheral blood. The chain is encoded by TRBV7-9 joined to TRBJ1-3; D gene: possibly TRBD1, on 5 matching bases. The DNA reads as follows: TGTGCCAGCGGGGCAACTGGAAACACCATATATTTT. Translation gives CASGATGNTIYF.